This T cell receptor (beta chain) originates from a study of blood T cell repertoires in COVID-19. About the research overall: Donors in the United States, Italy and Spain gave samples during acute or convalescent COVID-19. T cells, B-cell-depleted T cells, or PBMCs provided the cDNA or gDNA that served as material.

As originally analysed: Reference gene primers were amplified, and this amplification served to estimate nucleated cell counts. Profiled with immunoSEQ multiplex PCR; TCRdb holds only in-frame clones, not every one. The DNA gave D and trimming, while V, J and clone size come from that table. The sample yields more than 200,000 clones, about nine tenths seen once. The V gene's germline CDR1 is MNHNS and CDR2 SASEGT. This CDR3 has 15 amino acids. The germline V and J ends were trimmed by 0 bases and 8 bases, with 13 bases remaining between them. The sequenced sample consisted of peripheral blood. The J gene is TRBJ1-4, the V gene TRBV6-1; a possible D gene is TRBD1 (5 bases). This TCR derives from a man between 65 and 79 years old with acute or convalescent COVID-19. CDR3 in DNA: TGTGCCAGCAGTGAAGCGCTGGGGCTAACCGAAAAACTGTTTTTT. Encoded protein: CASSEALGLTEKLFF.